A single sample gave rise to the 28 T cell receptor beta chains below, sequenced in a study of cytomegalovirus exposure and HLA in healthy donors. Researchers ran the PCR with 60 Vbeta and 13 Jbeta primers. Clones were read by immunoSEQ multiplex PCR, and TCRdb kept only the in-frame ones, dropping some. The profile shows some 90,000 clones, more than 75% of them singletons. Sequencing was done on a sample of PBMCs. These receptors were obtained from a human donor in good health.

The chain's CDR3 is CASGYTRNYGYTF. The CDR3 region has the DNA TGTGCCAGCGGTTACACACGTAACTATGGCTACACCTTC. This sequence joins TRBV28 and TRBJ1-2; D is uncertain. CDR3 length: 13 residues. The germline CDR1 and CDR2 sequences are MDHEN and SYDVKM. V was clipped by 8 bases and J by 1 base, with 11 bases between them.

In DNA form, the CDR3 reads TGTGCCAGCAGTTACTCAGGACAGGGATCCTACGAGCAGTACTTC. It specifies CASSYSGQGSYEQYF. The chain is built from TRBV6-6 and TRBJ2-7; 8 positions agree with TRBD1. This CDR3 contains 15 residues. The junction had 2 bases not matched to a gene; V was cut back by 0 bases and J by 1 base. From germline, CDR1 is MNHNY and CDR2 SVGAGI (reference sequence).

This chain uses TRBV20-1 with TRBJ1-2; D is possibly TRBD1 (6 bases). The V end was cut by 6 bases, the J end by 7 bases, with 12 bases between. The length of the CDR3 is 11 residues. The germline V gene encodes CDR1 DFQATT and CDR2 SNEGSKA (reference sequence). CDR3: CSANRVTGYTF. The CDR3, as DNA: TGCAGTGCAAACAGGGTAACTGGCTACACCTTC.

This clone was seen only once. The CDR3 DNA is TGTGCCAGCAGCTCACAGGGGACAGGGGGGGCTGAAGCTTTCTTT. It encodes CASSSQGTGGAEAFF. The V gene is TRBV11-1, the J gene TRBJ1-1; 11 nucleotides align to TRBD1. This CDR3 contains 15 residues. CDR1 and CDR2 from the germline V gene are SGHAT and FQDESV (reference sequence). J was trimmed by 6 bases and V by 4 bases; bases with no gene match: 7.

The rearrangement uses TRBV7-8 and TRBJ1-1; D unresolved. The CDR3 has 13 residues. The germline CDR1 and CDR2 sequences are SGHVS and FQNEAQ. Trimming left V 4 bases short and J 3 bases short, with 9 bases between. For the CDR3, the DNA is TGTGCCAGCAGCTCGTACGCGGACACTGAAGCTTTCTTT. It codes for CASSSYADTEAFF.

The chain recombines TRBV5-1 with TRBJ1-3; D remains unclear. V was shortened by 0 bases and J by 8 bases, with 6 bases between the two germline ends. Germline CDR1 SGHRS, CDR2 YFSETQ. CDR3 size: 12 residues. CDR3 coding DNA: TGCGCCAGCAGCTTGGGGGGAGACACCATATATTTT. Protein sequence: CASSLGGDTIYF. The whole variable domain, remainder taken from reference TRBV5-1 and TRBJ1-3, is KAGVTQTPRYLIKTRGQQVTLSCSPISGHRSVSWYQQTPGQGLQFLFEYFSETQRNKGNFPGRFSGRQFSNSRSEMNVSTLELGDSALYLCASSLGGDTIYFGEGSWLTVV.

J is TRBJ1-1 and V is TRBV29-1; tentative D call: TRBD1 (5 bases). The CDR3 sequence is 12 residues long. Per germline, CDR1 SQVTM and CDR2 ANQGSEA. V shed 4 bases and J shed 0 bases, with 6 bases lying between them. DNA of the CDR3: TGCAGCGTTGGACAGATGAACACTGAAGCTTTCTTT. Its protein product is CSVGQMNTEAFF.

V usage is TRBV5-1 and J usage is TRBJ2-3; TRBD1 matches 8 bases. The ends lost 0 bases at V and 0 bases at J; junction bases unmatched: 6. The CDR3 length is 17 residues. CDR1 SGHRS and CDR2 YFSETQ come from the germline V gene. The CDR3: CASSLGGTGVSTDTQYF. For the CDR3, the DNA is TGCGCCAGCAGCTTGGGTGGGACAGGAGTTAGCACAGATACGCAGTATTTT.

The chain couples TRBV4-3 to TRBJ2-5; D remains unclear. Germline CDR1 is LGHNA and CDR2 is YSLEER. There are 15 residues in the CDR3. Trimming took 0 bases from V and 2 from J, leaving 10 bases between them. The CDR3 DNA is TGCGCCAGCAGCCAAGATAGGCGGCTACAAGAGACCCAGTACTTC. Translation: CASSQDRRLQETQYF.

The chain is built from TRBV7-9 and TRBJ2-5, with 8 nucleotides matching TRBD2. CDR1 SEHNR and CDR2 FQNEAQ come from the germline V gene (reference sequence). The J segment lost 2 bases and the V segment lost 5 bases, leaving 10 bases of the junction unmatched. There are 16 residues in the CDR3. The CDR3 nucleotides read TGTGCCAGCAGCCCTATGTATGGACTAGCTCAAGAGACCCAGTACTTC. Amino acid sequence: CASSPMYGLAQETQYF.

The rearrangement joins TRBV7-9 to TRBJ1-4; no reliable D call. V gave up 7 bases and J gave up 7 bases, with 16 bases separating them. The CDR3 is 14 amino acids. CDR1 SEHNR and CDR2 FQNEAQ come from the germline V gene (reference sequence). This chain's CDR3 is CASIPGVAREKLFF. The CDR3 DNA is TGTGCCAGCATCCCCGGGGTGGCGCGTGAAAAACTGTTTTTT. The full variable domain, with the rest looked up from reference TRBV7-9 and TRBJ1-4, is DTGVSQNPRHKITKRGQNVTFRCDPISEHNRLYWYRQTLGQGPEFLTYFQNEAQLEKSRLLSDRFSAERPKGSFSTLEIQRTEQGDSAMYLCASIPGVAREKLFFGSGTQLSVL.

V gene TRBV6-6 combines with J gene TRBJ2-7, with 8 positions matching TRBD1. The CDR3 runs to 13 residues. V lost 5 bases to trimming and J lost 2 bases; unmatched junction nucleotides: 2. Germline-derived CDR1 and CDR2 are MNHNY and SVGAGI (reference sequence). CDR3 bases: TGTGCCAGCAGTCACAGGGGGGCCTACGAGCAGTACTTC. Its protein is CASSHRGAYEQYF.

A few counts support this clone. The chain uses TRBV29-1 and TRBJ2-5, with D perhaps matching TRBD1 (6 bases). Germline V lookup: CDR1 SQVTM, CDR2 ANQGSEA. This CDR3 contains 11 residues. The ends were cut back, 8 bases at V and 11 bases at J, with 18 bases in the middle. The CDR3 sequence: CSPTIDRSQYF. The CDR3 DNA sequence: TGCAGCCCGACCATCGACAGGTCTCAGTACTTC.

V gene TRBV7-2 combines with J gene TRBJ2-2, with TRBD1 matching 9 bases. The germline V gene has CDR1 SGHTA and CDR2 FQGNSA. The CDR3 is made up of 16 amino acids. Trimming at V came to 5 bases and at J to 3 bases, leaving 7 bases not matched to a gene. The CDR3: CASSRARDRDTGELFF. CDR3 sequence (DNA): TGTGCCAGCAGCCGCGCCCGGGACAGGGACACCGGGGAGCTGTTTTTT.

The CDR3 spells CASSRAGQSIYEQYF. DNA for the CDR3: TGCGCCAGCAGCCGCGCGGGACAGTCCATCTACGAGCAGTACTTC. The chain employs TRBV5-1 and TRBJ2-7, with a weak D call TRBD1 (7 bases). The CDR3 totals 15 residues. The germline V gene encodes CDR1 SGHRS and CDR2 YFSETQ. V lost 4 bases and J 3 bases, leaving 17 bases between the germline ends.

The chain is built from TRBV25-1 and TRBJ2-7, with a possible D match to TRBD2 (6 bases). Germline assignment: CDR1 MGHDK and CDR2 SYGVNS. This CDR3 spans 12 amino acids. The V gene lost 4 bases and the J gene lost 3 bases, with 7 bases spanning the gap. CDR3 nucleotides: TGTGCCAGCAGTGGGGGGGTCTACGAGCAGTACTTC. Translation: CASSGGVYEQYF.

This clone occurred a few times. The gene calls are TRBV5-6 and TRBJ1-2; a possible D gene is TRBD1 (6 bases). Trimming pared 1 base from V and 8 bases from J, leaving 15 bases between. CDR3 size: 14 residues. Germline V gene lookup returns CDR1 SGHDT and CDR2 YYEEEE. CDR3 region: CASSLTGQGSGYTF. The CDR3 DNA reads TGTGCCAGCAGCTTGACAGGGCAGGGGAGCGGCTACACCTTC.

The gene calls are TRBV18 and TRBJ1-1; D might be TRBD1 (5 bases). This CDR3 spans 15 amino acids. Trimming cost V 3 bases and J 1 base, with 12 bases left between them. Germline loops: CDR1 KGHSH, CDR2 LQKENI. The CDR3 loop reads CASSPGRGGNTEAFF. CDR3 DNA sequence: TGTGCCAGCTCACCGGGGCGAGGCGGGAACACTGAAGCTTTCTTT.

This clone has just a few counts. This chain connects TRBV29-1 to TRBJ1-2, with D maybe TRBD1 (5 bases). CDR3 size: 15 residues. The V end was cut by 6 bases, the J end by 6 bases, with 23 bases between. Germline-derived CDR1 and CDR2 are SQVTM and ANQGSEA. For the CDR3, the DNA is TGCAGCGTCGTGAACTTCGGGGGTTCGGTGGATGGCTACACCTTC. The encoded protein is CSVVNFGGSVDGYTF.

This clone was detected a few times. The chain employs TRBV6-5 and TRBJ1-4, with a weak D call TRBD1 (5 bases). This CDR3 contains 15 residues. Germline values: CDR1 MNHEY, CDR2 SVGAGI. V lost 6 bases and J 1 base, leaving 12 bases between the germline ends. CDR3 amino acids: CASSQGQGTNEKLFF. For the CDR3, the DNA is TGTGCCAGCAGCCAGGGCCAGGGAACTAATGAAAAACTGTTTTTT.

The rearrangement uses TRBV7-3 and TRBJ1-1; unclear D gene. CDR1 and CDR2 from the germline V gene are SGHTA and FQGTGA. The V end was cut by 2 bases, the J end by 5 bases, with 12 bases between. The CDR3 has 14 amino acids. The CDR3 DNA sequence: TGTGCCAGCAGCTTATTGGGGAGAGGAACTGAAGCTTTCTTT. This encodes CASSLLGRGTEAFF. The variable domain in full, completed from reference TRBV7-3 and TRBJ1-1, reads GAGVSQTPSNKVTEKGKYVELRCDPISGHTALYWYRQSLGQGPEFLIYFQGTGAADDSGLPNDRFFAVRPEGSVSTLKIQRTERGDSAVYLCASSLLGRGTEAFFGQGTRLTVV.

The gene calls are TRBV7-2 and TRBJ2-3, with 9 positions matching TRBD2. V lost 5 bases and J lost 1; bases outside the gene matches: 7. This CDR3 has 16 amino acids. The germline gives CDR1 SGHTA, CDR2 FQGNSA. The CDR3 sequence: CASSGAGGPRTDTQYF. DNA of the CDR3: TGTGCCAGCAGCGGGGCGGGGGGGCCTCGCACAGATACGCAGTATTTT. The variable domain in full, with the rest retrieved from reference TRBV7-2 and TRBJ2-3, is GAGVSQSPSNKVTEKGKDVELRCDPISGHTALYWYRQSLGQGLEFLIYFQGNSAPDKSGLPSDRFSAERTGGSVSTLTIQRTQQEDSAVYLCASSGAGGPRTDTQYFGPGTRLTVL.

V gene TRBV7-9 combines with J gene TRBJ2-5; 8 bases align to TRBD2. This CDR3 is built from 14 residues. Trimming at V came to 5 bases and at J to 4 bases, leaving 6 bases not matched to a gene. Germline-derived CDR1 and CDR2 are SEHNR and FQNEAQ (reference sequence). CDR3 sequence (DNA): TGTGCCAGCAGCATCCGGGGGGGCGGAGAGACCCAGTACTTC. It codes for CASSIRGGGETQYF.

This clone was picked up one time. V is TRBV7-9 and J is TRBJ2-7; 11 nucleotides match TRBD1. Unmatched junction bases numbered 4, after V lost 3 bases and J lost 6 bases. The length of the CDR3 is 14 residues. The germline gives CDR1 SEHNR, CDR2 FQNEAQ (reference sequence). The DNA for the CDR3 is TGTGCCAGCAGCTTCGGGACAGGGGGGAGCGAGCAGTACTTC. Protein: CASSFGTGGSEQYF.

V and J are TRBV5-1 and TRBJ2-3; 7 bases match TRBD1. The germline CDR1 and CDR2 sequences are SGHRS and YFSETQ. The CDR3 is 14 residues long. Trimming took 3 bases from V and 2 from J; bases not matched to a gene: 3. DNA for the CDR3: TGCGCCAGCAGCTCGGACAGGAACACAGATACGCAGTATTTT. Protein sequence: CASSSDRNTDTQYF.

The V call is TRBV4-2, the J call TRBJ2-3; D not resolved. Trimming removed 0 bases at V and 6 bases at J, with 19 bases between. In germline, CDR1 is LGHNA, CDR2 YNFKEQ. The CDR3 spans 17 residues. The CDR3 nucleotides are TGTGCCAGCAGCCAAGAGCCAACGGGTCCCCTCGGGGATACGCAGTATTTT. Residues: CASSQEPTGPLGDTQYF.

The chain uses TRBV4-2 and TRBJ1-2; 9 bases fit TRBD1. The germline CDR1 and CDR2 sequences are LGHNA and YNFKEQ. The V segment lost 3 bases and the J segment 8 bases; nucleotides outside the gene matches: 4. The CDR3 is 13 residues long. CDR3 protein: CASSQDRGEGYTF. Here the CDR3 DNA reads TGTGCCAGCAGCCAGGACAGGGGAGAGGGCTACACCTTC.

This sequence joins TRBV10-3 and TRBJ1-5; 8 bases map to TRBD1. The CDR3 totals 14 residues. V lost 4 bases to trimming and J lost 6 bases; unmatched junction nucleotides: 5. Germline CDR1 and CDR2: ENHRY and SYGVKD. CDR3 bases: TGTGCCATCAGTGGGGCGGACAGGGCTCAGCCCCAGCATTTT. It encodes CAISGADRAQPQHF.